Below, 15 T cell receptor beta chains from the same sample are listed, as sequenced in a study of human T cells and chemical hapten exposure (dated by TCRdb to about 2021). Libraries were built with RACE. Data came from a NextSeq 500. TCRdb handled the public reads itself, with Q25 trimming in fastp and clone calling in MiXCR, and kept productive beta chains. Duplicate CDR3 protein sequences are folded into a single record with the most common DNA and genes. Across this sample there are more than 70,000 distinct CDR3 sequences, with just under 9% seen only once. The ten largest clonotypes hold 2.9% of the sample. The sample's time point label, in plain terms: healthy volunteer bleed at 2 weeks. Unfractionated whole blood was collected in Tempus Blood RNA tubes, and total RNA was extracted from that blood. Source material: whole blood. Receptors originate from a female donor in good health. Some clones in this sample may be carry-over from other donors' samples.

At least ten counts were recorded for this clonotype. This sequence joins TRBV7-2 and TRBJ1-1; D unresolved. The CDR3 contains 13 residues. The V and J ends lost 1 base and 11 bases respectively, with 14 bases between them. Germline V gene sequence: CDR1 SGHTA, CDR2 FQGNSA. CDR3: CASSLDRIGSAFF. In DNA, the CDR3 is TGTGCCAGCAGCTTAGACAGAATTGGATCCGCTTTCTTT.

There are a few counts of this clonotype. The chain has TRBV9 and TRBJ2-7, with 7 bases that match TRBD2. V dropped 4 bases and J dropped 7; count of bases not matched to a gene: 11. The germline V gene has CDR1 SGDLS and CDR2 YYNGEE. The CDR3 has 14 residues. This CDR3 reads CASSRAGAMKEQYF. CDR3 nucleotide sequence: TGTGCCAGCAGCCGGGCGGGAGCAATGAAAGAGCAGTACTTC.

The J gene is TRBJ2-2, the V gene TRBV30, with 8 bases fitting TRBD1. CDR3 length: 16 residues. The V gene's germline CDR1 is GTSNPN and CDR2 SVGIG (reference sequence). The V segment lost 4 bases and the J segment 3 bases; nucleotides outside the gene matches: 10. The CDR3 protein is CAWIGGTGFYTGELFF. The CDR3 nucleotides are TGTGCCTGGATTGGCGGGACAGGATTCTACACCGGGGAGCTGTTTTTT.

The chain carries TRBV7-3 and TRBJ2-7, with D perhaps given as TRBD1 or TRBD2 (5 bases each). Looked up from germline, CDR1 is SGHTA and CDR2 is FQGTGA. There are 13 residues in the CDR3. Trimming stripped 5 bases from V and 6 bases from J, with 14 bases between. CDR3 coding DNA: TGTGCCAGCAGCCCCGGGACCTTTCGCGAGCAGTACTTC. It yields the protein CASSPGTFREQYF.

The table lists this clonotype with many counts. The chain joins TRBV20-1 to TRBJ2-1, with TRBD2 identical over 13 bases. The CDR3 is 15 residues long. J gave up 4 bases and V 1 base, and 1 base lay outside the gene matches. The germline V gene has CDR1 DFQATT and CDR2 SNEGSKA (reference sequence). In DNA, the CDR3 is TGCAGTGCTAGAGGGACTAGCGGGAGTTACAATGAGCAGTTCTTC. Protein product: CSARGTSGSYNEQFF.

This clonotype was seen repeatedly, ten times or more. CDR3 residues: CASSLLGATYEQYF. As DNA, the CDR3 is TGTGCCAGCAGTTTATTAGGGGCCACCTACGAGCAGTACTTC. The chain is built from TRBV12-3 or TRBV12-4 and TRBJ2-7; D is possibly TRBD1 (5 bases). Trimming cost V 2 bases and J 2 bases, with 10 bases left between them. The CDR3 covers 14 residues.

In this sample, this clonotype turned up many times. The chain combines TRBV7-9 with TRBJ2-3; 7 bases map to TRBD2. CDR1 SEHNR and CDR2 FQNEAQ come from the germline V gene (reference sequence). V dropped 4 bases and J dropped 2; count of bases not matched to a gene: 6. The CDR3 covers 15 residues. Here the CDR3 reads CASSSQAGYTDTQYF. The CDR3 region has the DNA TGTGCCAGCAGCTCCCAAGCGGGGTACACAGATACGCAGTATTTT.

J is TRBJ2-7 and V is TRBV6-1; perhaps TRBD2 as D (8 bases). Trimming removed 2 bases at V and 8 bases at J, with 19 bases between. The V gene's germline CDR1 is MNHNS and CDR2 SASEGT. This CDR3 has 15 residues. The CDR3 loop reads CASSESNRGLGQQYF. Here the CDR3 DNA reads TGTGCCAGCAGTGAAAGCAACAGGGGACTAGGTCAGCAGTACTTC.

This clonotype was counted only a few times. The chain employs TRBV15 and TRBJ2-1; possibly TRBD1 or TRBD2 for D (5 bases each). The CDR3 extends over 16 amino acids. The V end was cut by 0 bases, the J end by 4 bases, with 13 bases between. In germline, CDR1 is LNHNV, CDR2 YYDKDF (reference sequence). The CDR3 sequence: CATSRDTGPGYNEQFF. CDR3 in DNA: TGTGCCACCAGCAGAGATACGGGGCCTGGTTACAATGAGCAGTTCTTC.

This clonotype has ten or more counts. CDR3 in DNA: TGCGCCAGCAGCTCTGGACAGGGTACGAACGGGGAGCTGTTTTTT. This gives the protein CASSSGQGTNGELFF. J is TRBJ2-2 and V is TRBV5-1, with 8 bases fitting TRBD1. The length of the CDR3 is 15 residues. Unmatched junction bases numbered 8, after V lost 3 bases and J lost 7 bases. Per germline, CDR1 SGHRS and CDR2 YFSETQ.

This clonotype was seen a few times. DNA for the CDR3: TGCAGTGCTACTCAAGGGACTAGCGGTCTCTACAATGAGCAGTTCTTC. It encodes CSATQGTSGLYNEQFF. V usage is TRBV20-1 and J usage is TRBJ2-1; TRBD2 matches at 11 bases. There are 16 residues in the CDR3. Germline loops: CDR1 DFQATT, CDR2 SNEGSKA (reference sequence). V lost 4 bases, J lost 3 bases, and 8 bases stayed unmatched.

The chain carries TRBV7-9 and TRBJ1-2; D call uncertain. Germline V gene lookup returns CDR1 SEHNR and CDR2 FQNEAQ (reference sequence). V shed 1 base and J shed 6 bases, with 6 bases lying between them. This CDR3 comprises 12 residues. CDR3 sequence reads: CASSLGPNGYTF. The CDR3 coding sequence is TGTGCCAGCAGCTTAGGCCCGAATGGCTACACCTTC.

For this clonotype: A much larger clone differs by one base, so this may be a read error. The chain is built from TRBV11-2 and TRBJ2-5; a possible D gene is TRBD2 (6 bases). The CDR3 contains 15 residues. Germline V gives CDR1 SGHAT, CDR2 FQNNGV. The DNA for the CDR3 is TGTGCCAGCAGATTAGTGGGGGTAGCGGAAGAGACCCAGTACTTC. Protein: CASRLVGVAEETQYF.

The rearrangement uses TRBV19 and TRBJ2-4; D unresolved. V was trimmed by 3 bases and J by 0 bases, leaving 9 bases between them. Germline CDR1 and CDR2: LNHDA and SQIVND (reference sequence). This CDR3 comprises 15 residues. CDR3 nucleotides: TGTGCCAGTAGTATGGCCTTTATAGCCAAAAACATTCAGTACTTC. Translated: CASSMAFIAKNIQYF.

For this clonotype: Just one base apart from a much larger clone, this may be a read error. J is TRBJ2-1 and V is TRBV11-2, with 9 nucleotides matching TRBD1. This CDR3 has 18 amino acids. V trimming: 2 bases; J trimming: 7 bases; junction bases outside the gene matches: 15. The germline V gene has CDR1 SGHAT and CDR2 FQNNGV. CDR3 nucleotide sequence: TGTGCCAGCAGCTTACGGAGCATCAAACAGGGGGCGCGGAATGAGCAGTTCTTC. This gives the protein CASSLRSIKQGARNEQFF.